This T cell receptor beta chain is drawn from a study of T cell responses to AZD1222 COVID-19 vaccine. CDR3 length equals 16 residues. Germline values: CDR1 SGHKS, CDR2 YYEKEE (reference sequence). The V and J ends lost 3 bases and 0 bases, in that order; junction bases with no gene match: 7. Points on this clone: Antigen: not known.

The study, taken as a whole, reports: Most donors were white British, females outnumbered males, and clonal diversity was possibly underestimated.

TCRdb's copy holds only in-frame clones and misses some; the assay was immunoSEQ multiplex PCR. The data hold about 150,000 clones, with more than 85% observed a single time. This chain links TRBV5-5 with TRBJ1-1; TRBD1 aligns across 8 bases. The source is an adult who had recovered from COVID-19. Sample: peripheral blood, taken after recovery from COVID-19. This CDR3 reads CASSYQGAPLNTEAFF. The CDR3 coding sequence is TGTGCCAGCAGCTATCAGGGGGCTCCCTTGAACACTGAAGCTTTCTTT.